This T cell receptor beta chain was recorded in a study of shared clonotypes between healthy human individuals. Study in general: CD8 memory received one plate per donor, CD8 naive two, CD4 memory three and CD4 naive three. Whole-study findings and limits: Depth of sequencing was expected to influence donor clonotype sharing.

Comment on this clone: Its antigen is undetermined.

Samples underwent the assay at deep level. The assay was immunoSEQ multiplex PCR, and TCRdb's table has in-frame clones only and misses some. The profile shows under 2.5 million clones, around 93% of them singletons. CD4+ cells yielded CD45RA+ naive and CD45RA-negative memory subsets. The V gene lost 2 bases and the J gene lost 0 bases, with 11 bases spanning the gap. This CDR3 comprises 16 residues. Germline V gene lookup returns CDR1 LNHDA and CDR2 SQIVND (reference sequence). Specimen: naive CD4+ T cells from PBMCs. Subset meaning: CD45RA+ positively selected. This receptor was taken from a man between 18 and 29 years old in good health. Some clones in this sample may be carry-over from other donors' samples. V gene TRBV19 combines with J gene TRBJ1-5; D not certain. This CDR3 reads CASSIKGQYSNQPQHF. The CDR3, as DNA: TGTGCCAGTAGTATAAAGGGCCAGTATAGCAATCAGCCCCAGCATTTT.